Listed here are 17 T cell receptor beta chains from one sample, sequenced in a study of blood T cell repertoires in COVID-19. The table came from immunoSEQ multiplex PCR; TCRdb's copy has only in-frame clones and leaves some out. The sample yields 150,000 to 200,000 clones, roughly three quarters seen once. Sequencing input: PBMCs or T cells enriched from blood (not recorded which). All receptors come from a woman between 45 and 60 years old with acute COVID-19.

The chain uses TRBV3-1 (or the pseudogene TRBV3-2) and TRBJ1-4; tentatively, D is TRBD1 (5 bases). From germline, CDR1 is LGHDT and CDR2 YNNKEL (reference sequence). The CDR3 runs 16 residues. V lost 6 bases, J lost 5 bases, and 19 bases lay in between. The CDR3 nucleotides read TGTGCCAGCAGTCTCATGGAGGCGGGGACGAATGAAAAACTGTTTTTT. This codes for CASSLMEAGTNEKLFF.

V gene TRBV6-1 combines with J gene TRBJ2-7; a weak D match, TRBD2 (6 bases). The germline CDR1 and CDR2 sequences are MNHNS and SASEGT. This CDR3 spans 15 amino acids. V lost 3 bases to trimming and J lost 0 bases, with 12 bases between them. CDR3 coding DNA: TGTGCCAGCAGTGAGGGACTGGGAACCTCCTACGAGCAGTACGTC. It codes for CASSEGLGTSYEQYV.

Written as DNA, the CDR3 is TGTGCCACCAGTGAAGGACAGGGGGAAGAGACCCAGTACTTC. Translating gives CATSEGQGEETQYF. The V call is TRBV24-1, the J call TRBJ2-5; TRBD1 aligns across 10 bases. From germline, CDR1 is KGHDR and CDR2 SFDVKD. The CDR3 covers 14 residues. V lost 4 bases to trimming and J lost 3 bases; unmatched junction nucleotides: 1.

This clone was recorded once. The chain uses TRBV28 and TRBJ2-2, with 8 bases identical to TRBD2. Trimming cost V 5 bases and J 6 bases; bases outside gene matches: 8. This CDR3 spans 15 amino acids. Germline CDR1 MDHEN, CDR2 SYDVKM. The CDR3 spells CASSTPGGPSGELFF. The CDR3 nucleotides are TGTGCCAGCAGTACCCCGGGGGGGCCCTCCGGGGAGCTGTTTTTT. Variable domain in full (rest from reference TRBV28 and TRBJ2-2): DVKVTQSSRYLVKRTGEKVFLECVQDMDHENMFWYRQDPGLGLRLIYFSYDVKMKEKGDIPEGYSVSREKKERFSLILESASTNQTSMYLCASSTPGGPSGELFFGEGSRLTVL.

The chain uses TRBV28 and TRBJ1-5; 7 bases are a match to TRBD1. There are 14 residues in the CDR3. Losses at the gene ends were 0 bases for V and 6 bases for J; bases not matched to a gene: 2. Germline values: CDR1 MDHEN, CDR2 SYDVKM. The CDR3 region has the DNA TGTGCCAGCAGTTTATGGAACAGGGGTCAGCCCCAGCATTTT. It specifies CASSLWNRGQPQHF.

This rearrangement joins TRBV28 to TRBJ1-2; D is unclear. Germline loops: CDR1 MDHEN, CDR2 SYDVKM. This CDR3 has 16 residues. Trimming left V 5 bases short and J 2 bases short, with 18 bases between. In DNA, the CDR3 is TGTGCCAGCAGTGCCTACCCAGGTTCCGTAAACTATGGCTACACCTTC. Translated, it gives CASSAYPGSVNYGYTF.

The CDR3 nucleotides are TGTGCCTCCCCCGTCGGTAGCAATCAGCCCCAGCATTTT. Protein: CASPVGSNQPQHF. V and J are TRBV28 and TRBJ1-5; D is uncertain. Trimming left V 11 bases short and J 0 bases short, with 11 bases between. Germline V CDR1 and CDR2: MDHEN, SYDVKM. The CDR3 sequence is 13 residues long.

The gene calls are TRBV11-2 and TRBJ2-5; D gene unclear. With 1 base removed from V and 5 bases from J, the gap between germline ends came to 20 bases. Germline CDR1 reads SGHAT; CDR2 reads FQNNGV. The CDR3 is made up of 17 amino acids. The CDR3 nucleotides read TGTGCCAGCAGCTTAGCTGGGCTCGCCCACGGTGGGGAGACCCAGTACTTC. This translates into CASSLAGLAHGGETQYF.

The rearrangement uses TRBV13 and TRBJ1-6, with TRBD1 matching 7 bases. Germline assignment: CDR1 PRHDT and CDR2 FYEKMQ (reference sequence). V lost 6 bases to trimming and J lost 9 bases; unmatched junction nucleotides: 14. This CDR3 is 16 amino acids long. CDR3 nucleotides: TGTGCCAGCAGGCCTGGAAGGGGGCGGGTGGGTTCACCCCTCCACTTT. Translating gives CASRPGRGRVGSPLHF.

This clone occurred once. CDR3 sequence reads: CASTPPSVGVKNIQYF. The CDR3 DNA sequence: TGTGCCAGTACCCCACCGTCAGTCGGGGTCAAAAACATTCAGTACTTC. J is TRBJ2-4 and V is TRBV19; D might be TRBD2 (5 bases). Germline V gene data show CDR1 as LNHDA and CDR2 as SQIVND (reference sequence). This CDR3 region has 16 residues. V was shortened by 7 bases and J by 3 bases, with 19 bases between the two germline ends.

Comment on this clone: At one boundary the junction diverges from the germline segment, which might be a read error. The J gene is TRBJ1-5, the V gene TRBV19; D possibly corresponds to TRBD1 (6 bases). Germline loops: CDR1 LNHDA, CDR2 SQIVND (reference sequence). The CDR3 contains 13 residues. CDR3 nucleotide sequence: TGTGCCATTAGTCCAGGGGTCAATCAGCCCCAGCATTTT. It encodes CAISPGVNQPQHF.

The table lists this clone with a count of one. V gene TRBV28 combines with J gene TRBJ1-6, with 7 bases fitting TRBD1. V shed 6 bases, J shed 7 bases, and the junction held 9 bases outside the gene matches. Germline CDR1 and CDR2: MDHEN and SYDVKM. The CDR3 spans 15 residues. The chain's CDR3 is CASRPSRQGNSPLHF. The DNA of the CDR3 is TGTGCCAGCAGACCCTCTCGACAGGGAAATTCACCCCTCCACTTT.

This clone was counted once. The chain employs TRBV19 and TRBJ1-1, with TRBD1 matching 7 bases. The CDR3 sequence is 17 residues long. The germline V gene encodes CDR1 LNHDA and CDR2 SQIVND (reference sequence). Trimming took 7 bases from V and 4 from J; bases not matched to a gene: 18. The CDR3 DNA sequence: TGTGCCAGTACTAAACGACAGGGTGGGGATCATCTCACTGAAGCTTTCTTT. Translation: CASTKRQGGDHLTEAFF.

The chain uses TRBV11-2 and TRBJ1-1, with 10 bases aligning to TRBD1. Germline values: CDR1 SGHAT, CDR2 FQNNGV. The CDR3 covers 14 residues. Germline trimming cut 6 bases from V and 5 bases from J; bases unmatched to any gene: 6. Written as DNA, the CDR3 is TGTGCCAGCAGACGGGGACAGGGGACTACTGAAGCTTTCTTT. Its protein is CASRRGQGTTEAFF.

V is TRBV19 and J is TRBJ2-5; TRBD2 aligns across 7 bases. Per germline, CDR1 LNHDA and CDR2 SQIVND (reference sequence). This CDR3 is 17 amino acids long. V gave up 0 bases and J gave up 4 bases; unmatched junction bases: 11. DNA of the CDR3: TGTGCCAGTAGTATAGATATTATTTCGGGGGGACGAGAGACCCAGTACTTC. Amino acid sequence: CASSIDIISGGRETQYF.

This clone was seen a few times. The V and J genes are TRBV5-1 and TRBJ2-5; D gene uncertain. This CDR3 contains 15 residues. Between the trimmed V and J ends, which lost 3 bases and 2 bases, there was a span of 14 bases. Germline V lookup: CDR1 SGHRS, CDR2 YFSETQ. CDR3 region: CASSSAGVSQETQYF. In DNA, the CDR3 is TGCGCCAGCAGCTCGGCAGGTGTTTCTCAAGAGACCCAGTACTTC.

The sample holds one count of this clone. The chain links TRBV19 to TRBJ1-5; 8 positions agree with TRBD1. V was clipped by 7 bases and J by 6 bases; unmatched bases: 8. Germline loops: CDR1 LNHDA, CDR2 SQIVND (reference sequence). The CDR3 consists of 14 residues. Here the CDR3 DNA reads TGTGCCAGTATCGACAGGGGTATACGTCAGCCCCAGCATTTT. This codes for CASIDRGIRQPQHF.